The 11 T cell receptor beta chains in this list originate from one sample, sequenced in a study of T cell repertoires in cytomegalovirus infection. TCRdb independently ran MiXCR on the reads; one entry per CDR3 protein. The sample includes roughly 500,000 distinct CDR3 sequences, about 10% of them seen just once. Input material: PBMCs. The receptors were sampled from a human donor in good health (CMV status not recorded). Some clones in this sample may be carry-over from other donors' samples.

Many counts were recorded for this clonotype. The J gene is TRBJ1-3, the V gene TRBV6-1, with D uncertain. The CDR3 runs to 16 residues. Trimming took 3 bases from V and 0 from J, leaving 12 bases between them. Germline CDR1 and CDR2: MNHNS and SASEGT. The CDR3 here is CASSDYRAYSGNTIYF. CDR3 coding DNA: TGTGCCAGCAGTGATTATAGGGCTTACTCTGGAAACACCATATATTTT.

This clonotype was found many times. The rearrangement links TRBV10-3 to TRBJ2-7; D is uncertain. The CDR3 covers 11 residues. The V gene's germline CDR1 is ENHRY and CDR2 SYGVKD. V was pared by 3 bases and J by 3 bases, with 3 bases between. The CDR3: CAISENYEQYF. The CDR3 DNA is TGTGCCATCAGTGAAAACTACGAGCAGTACTTC.

The J gene is TRBJ2-5, the V gene TRBV9; 10 nucleotides match TRBD2. V was pared by 0 bases and J by 0 bases, with 5 bases of the junction left unmatched. The CDR3 length is 17 residues. In germline, CDR1 is SGDLS, CDR2 YYNGEE. The DNA for the CDR3 is TGTGCCAGCAGCGTAGCGGGACTAGCGAGAGACCAAGAGACCCAGTACTTC. This translates into CASSVAGLARDQETQYF.

There are many counts of this clonotype. V and J are TRBV10-3 and TRBJ1-6, with 7 nucleotides matching TRBD1. The CDR3 covers 14 residues. Per germline, CDR1 ENHRY and CDR2 SYGVKD. After removal of 4 bases from V and 8 bases from J, the junction contained 5 bases not matched to a gene. DNA for the CDR3: TGTGCCATCAGTGGAGGGGGCAGCGATTCACCCCTCCACTTT. It yields the protein CAISGGGSDSPLHF.

Concerning this clonotype: At one boundary the junction diverges from the germline segment, which might be a read error. This chain links TRBV20-1 with TRBJ2-4, with D perhaps matching TRBD2 (6 bases). This CDR3 contains 14 residues. Germline V CDR1 and CDR2: DFQATT, SNEGSKA (reference sequence). CDR3 sequence: CSVREGLAKNIQYF. The CDR3 DNA is TGCAGTGTTAGAGAGGGACTAGCCAAAAACATTCAGTACTTC.

The chain uses TRBV4-1 and TRBJ2-3; 10 bases fit TRBD2. The CDR3 has 16 amino acids. Germline CDR1 reads MGHRA; CDR2 reads YSYEKL. The junction had 6 bases not matched to a gene; V was cut back by 4 bases and J by 2 bases. The CDR3 loop is CASSPLAGISTDTQYF. CDR3 coding DNA: TGCGCCAGCAGCCCACTAGCGGGGATATCCACAGATACGCAGTATTTT.

This clonotype was seen many times. The V call is TRBV28, the J call TRBJ2-7; D gene uncertain. This CDR3 spans 16 amino acids. Germline values: CDR1 MDHEN, CDR2 SYDVKM. The ends were cut back, 5 bases at V and 0 bases at J, with 17 bases in the middle. CDR3 sequence (DNA): TGTGCCAGCAGTCCCTCCGACTCCTCCTACTCCTACGAGCAGTACTTC. It yields the protein CASSPSDSSYSYEQYF. Filled out from reference TRBV28 and TRBJ2-7, the complete variable domain reads DVKVTQSSRYLVKRTGEKVFLECVQDMDHENMFWYRQDPGLGLRLIYFSYDVKMKEKGDIPEGYSVSREKKERFSLILESASTNQTSMYLCASSPSDSSYSYEQYFGPGTRLTVT.

As for this clonotype: This may arise from a read error, as a much more abundant clone is one base away. The chain couples TRBV6-8 to TRBJ2-2; D possibly corresponds to TRBD1 (6 bases). This CDR3 has 16 amino acids. Trimming took off 5 bases at V and 5 bases at J, with 18 bases between the two ends. Looked up from germline, CDR1 is MNHGY and CDR2 is SAAAGT. CDR3 region: CASSARRTALTGELFF. CDR3 nucleotides: TGTGCCAGCAGTGCACGGAGGACAGCCCTTACCGGGGAGCTGTTTTTT.

This clonotype has just a few counts. The V gene is TRBV7-9, the J gene TRBJ2-5, with 7 bases identical to TRBD2. Unmatched junction bases numbered 13, after V lost 4 bases and J lost 5 bases. The V gene's germline CDR1 is SEHNR and CDR2 FQNEAQ (reference sequence). The CDR3 is 16 amino acids. The CDR3 coding sequence is TGTGCCAGCAGCTCACAATTCGACGGGGGGATTGAGACCCAGTACTTC. Translated: CASSSQFDGGIETQYF.

This clonotype appeared many times. The V gene is TRBV19, the J gene TRBJ1-2; D might be TRBD1 (6 bases). CDR3 length equals 15 residues. CDR1 and CDR2 (germline): LNHDA, SQIVND (reference sequence). Deletions cut 5 bases from V and 8 bases from J, with 21 bases between. This CDR3 reads CASSSGTFRLGGYTF. The CDR3 DNA reads TGTGCCAGTAGTTCCGGGACATTTCGTCTGGGAGGCTACACCTTC.

The CDR3 DNA sequence: TGTGCCAGTAGCCAAAGCCAGGTTTTCTCCTACGAGCAGTACTTC. Translation gives CASSQSQVFSYEQYF. The chain uses TRBV19 and TRBJ2-7; D gene uncertain. The CDR3 contains 15 residues. Germline V gene lookup returns CDR1 LNHDA and CDR2 SQIVND (reference sequence). Trimming shortened V by 6 bases and J by 0 bases, and 15 bases separated the two germline ends. Using reference TRBV19 and TRBJ2-7 for the parts outside the CDR3, the full variable domain is DGGITQSPKYLFRKEGQNVTLSCEQNLNHDAMYWYRQDPGQGLRLIYYSQIVNDFQKGDIAEGYSVSREKKESFPLTVTSAQKNPTAFYLCASSQSQVFSYEQYFGPGTRLTVT.